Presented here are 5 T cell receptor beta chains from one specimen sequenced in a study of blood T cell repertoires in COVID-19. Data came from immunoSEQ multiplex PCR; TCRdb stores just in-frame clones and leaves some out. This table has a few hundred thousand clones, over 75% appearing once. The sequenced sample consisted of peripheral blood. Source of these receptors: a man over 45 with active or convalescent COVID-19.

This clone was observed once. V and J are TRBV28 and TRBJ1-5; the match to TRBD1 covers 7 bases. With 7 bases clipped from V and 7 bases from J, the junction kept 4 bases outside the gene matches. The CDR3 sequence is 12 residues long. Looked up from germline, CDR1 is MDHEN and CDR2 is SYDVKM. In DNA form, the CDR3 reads TGTGCCAGCACCCACAGGGGACAGCCCCAGCATTTT. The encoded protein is CASTHRGQPQHF.

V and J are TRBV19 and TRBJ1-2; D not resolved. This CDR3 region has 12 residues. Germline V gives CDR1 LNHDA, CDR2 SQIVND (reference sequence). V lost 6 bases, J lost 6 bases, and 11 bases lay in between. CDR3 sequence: CASRRDSDGYTF. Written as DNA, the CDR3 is TGTGCCAGTAGACGGGATTCTGATGGCTACACCTTC.

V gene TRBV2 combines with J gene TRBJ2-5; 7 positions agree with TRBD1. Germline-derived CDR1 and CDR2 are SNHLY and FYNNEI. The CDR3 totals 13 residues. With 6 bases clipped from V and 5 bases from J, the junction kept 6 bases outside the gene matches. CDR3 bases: TGTGCCAGCAGCCCCGGGACAGCGGAGACCCAGTACTTC. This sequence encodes CASSPGTAETQYF.

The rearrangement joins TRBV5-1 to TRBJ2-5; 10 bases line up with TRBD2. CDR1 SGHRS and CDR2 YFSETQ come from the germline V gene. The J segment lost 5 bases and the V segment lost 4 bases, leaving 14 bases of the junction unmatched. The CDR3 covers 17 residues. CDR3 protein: CASSRGVSGRPLETQYF. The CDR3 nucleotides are TGCGCCAGCAGCCGCGGTGTTAGCGGGAGGCCATTGGAGACCCAGTACTTC.

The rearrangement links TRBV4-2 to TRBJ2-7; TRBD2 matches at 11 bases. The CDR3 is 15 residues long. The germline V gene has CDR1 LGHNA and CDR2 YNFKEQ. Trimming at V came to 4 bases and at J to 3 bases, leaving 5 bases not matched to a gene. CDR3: CASSPLAGGVYEQYF. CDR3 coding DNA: TGTGCCAGCAGCCCCCTAGCGGGGGGCGTCTACGAGCAGTACTTC.